This T cell receptor (beta chain) came from a study of breast tumors, draining lymph nodes, adjacent tissues. The CDR3 spans 12 residues. The V and J ends lost 7 bases and 9 bases, in that order; junction bases with no gene match: 5. Germline V CDR1 and CDR2: MDHEN, SYDVKM. This clonotype was detected a few times. TCRdb reanalysed the multiplex PCR reads using MiXCR and keeps one entry per CDR3 protein. Seen here are roughly 86,000 distinct CDR3 sequences, approximately 19% observed once, and the top ten hold 2% to 2.5%. Axillary draining lymph nodes of breast cancer patients supplied the node samples.

V is TRBV28 and J is TRBJ1-5, with 8 bases matching TRBD1. This clonotype was sampled from a female donor with breast cancer. Some clones in this sample may be carry-over from other donors' samples. The specimen sequenced was axillary lymph node tissue. CDR3 nucleotides: TGTGCCAGCACCCTAGGACAGGGGCCCCAGCATTTT. It translates to CASTLGQGPQHF.